This T cell receptor beta chain was captured in a study of blood T cell repertoires in COVID-19. As for the study in general: Acute-phase and convalescent COVID-19 samples originated in the United States, Italy and Spain. From T cells, B-cell-depleted T cells, or PBMCs came the material, which was cDNA or gDNA.

The V and J ends lost 10 bases and 1 base, in that order; junction bases with no gene match: 6. This CDR3 comprises 14 residues. Germline V gene lookup returns CDR1 SNHLY and CDR2 FYNNEI. In the original processing: Amplification of reference gene primers was used by the study to estimate nucleated cell counts. Generated by immunoSEQ multiplex PCR, the TCRdb table keeps only in-frame clones and is missing some. V and J calls and clone size come straight from that table; D and trimming were deduced from the DNA. The sample shows tens of thousands of clones, 65% to 80% of them seen only once. The sequence was obtained from a human donor in a cohort sampled during active COVID-19. The chain combines TRBV2 with TRBJ2-2, with TRBD2 identical over 7 bases. Sequencing used peripheral blood. CDR3 residues: CATTGRENTGELFF. For the CDR3, the DNA is TGTGCCACCACGGGGAGGGAGAACACCGGGGAGCTGTTTTTT.